This entry lists 5 T cell receptor beta chains sequenced from one sample in a study of blood T cell repertoires in COVID-19. The assay was immunoSEQ multiplex PCR, and TCRdb's table has in-frame clones only and misses some. Among 250,000 or so clones listed, approximately 88% were seen once. Sequenced material: PBMCs or T cells enriched from blood (not recorded which). These receptors came from a woman aged 40 to 50 who had been exposed to COVID-19.

This clone appeared a single time. Written as DNA, the CDR3 is TGTGCCAGCAGTCCTACAATCCAAGGACAGGGCTCTGGAAACACCATATATTTT. Amino acid sequence: CASSPTIQGQGSGNTIYF. V usage is TRBV27 and J usage is TRBJ1-3; 8 bases are a match to TRBD1. V trimming: 5 bases; J trimming: 0 bases; junction bases outside the gene matches: 12. CDR3 length: 18 residues. Germline V gives CDR1 MNHEY, CDR2 SMNVEV (reference sequence).

The chain is built from TRBV5-1 and TRBJ2-7; D is ambiguous. This CDR3 region has 12 residues. CDR1 and CDR2 from the germline V gene are SGHRS and YFSETQ. The DNA for the CDR3 is TGTGCCAGCACCTCATCGGAGTACGAGCAGTACGTC. As protein: CASTSSEYEQYV.

The CDR3 spells CASSLEGVQPQHF. The CDR3 DNA reads as TGTGCCAGCAGTTTAGAAGGGGTACAGCCCCAGCATTTT. The chain is built from TRBV27 and TRBJ1-5; the D gene is possibly TRBD1 (5 bases). Germline V gene sequence: CDR1 MNHEY, CDR2 SMNVEV (reference sequence). This CDR3 comprises 13 residues. Trimming took off 2 bases at V and 7 bases at J, with 9 bases between the two ends.

The V gene is TRBV5-6, the J gene TRBJ1-3; D gene ambiguous. V was shortened by 1 base and J by 8 bases, with 4 bases between the two germline ends. This CDR3 spans 11 amino acids. Germline loops: CDR1 SGHDT, CDR2 YYEEEE. In nucleotides, the CDR3 is TGTGCCAGCAGCTTGTTAGACACCATATATTTT. Translation: CASSLLDTIYF. The full variable domain, with the rest looked up from reference TRBV5-6 and TRBJ1-3, is DAGVTQSPTHLIKTRGQQVTLRCSPKSGHDTVSWYQQALGQGPQFIFQYYEEEERQRGNFPDRFSGHQFPNYSSELNVNALLLGDSALYLCASSLLDTIYFGEGSWLTVV.

The rearrangement joins TRBV30 to TRBJ2-5; a possible D gene is TRBD2 (5 bases). V lost 2 bases to trimming and J lost 2 bases, with 12 bases between them. In germline, CDR1 is GTSNPN, CDR2 SVGIG (reference sequence). The length of the CDR3 is 14 residues. CDR3 protein: CAWSLLGQQETQYF. The DNA for the CDR3 is TGTGCCTGGAGTTTACTAGGCCAGCAAGAGACCCAGTACTTC.